This entry features one T cell receptor beta chain sequence. Antigen: not known. The CDR3 contains 14 residues. V lost 6 bases and J lost 5, with 13 bases in between. The germline V gene has CDR1 MNHEY and CDR2 SMNVEV (reference sequence). These data are taken from a study of cytomegalovirus exposure and HLA in healthy donors. Study context: The roughly 120 validation repertoires were reported in a later analysis to have been generated on the same platform as the approximately 700 first-cohort repertoires.

Some clones are missing from TCRdb's copy, which holds only in-frame ones; the method was immunoSEQ multiplex PCR. The table shows a few hundred thousand clones, with over 75% occurring only once. Findings and limits, study-wide: The listing of fewer than 200 TCR beta chains classed them as cytomegalovirus-associated. As confirmed in vitro, a few CMV-associated chains were specific for CMV antigens.

This clonotype originated in a woman aged 18 to 35 in good health and CMV-seronegative. Sequencing was carried out using PBMCs. The V and J genes are TRBV27 and TRBJ1-4; the D gene is possibly TRBD1 (6 bases). The CDR3 DNA reads as TGTGCCAGCAGCGGAAGGGGGGGGAATGAAAAACTGTTTTTT. Residues: CASSGRGGNEKLFF.